Presented here are 15 T cell receptor beta chains from one specimen sequenced in a study of blood T cells in healthy people across ages (dated by TCRdb to about 2015). Libraries came from 5' RACE. TCRdb names Illumina HiSeq 2500 as the instrument used. A second PCR of 7 to 11 cycles was performed with a sample-barcoded 5' primer and a J-beta primer mix. TCRdb reprocessed the public reads (quality trimming at Q25 with fastp, clone calling with MiXCR) and kept in-frame beta chains. Rows are unified per CDR3 protein, each entry keeping the most common DNA and genes. For this sample the table gives about 730,000 distinct CDR3 sequences, of which roughly 41% were detected only once. More than 20% of the sample lies in the top ten. Sequenced sample: blood. These receptors all come from a woman aged 55-70 years in good health.

This clonotype was recorded only once. The chain recombines TRBV24-1 with TRBJ2-1; possible D gene TRBD1, 6 bases. The V and J ends lost 4 bases and 7 bases respectively, with 19 bases between them. The germline CDR1 and CDR2 sequences are KGHDR and SFDVKD. CDR3 length equals 16 residues. The DNA of the CDR3 is TGTGCCACCAGTGACTACCCGAACAGGGTTGAGAATGAGCAGTTCTTC. Protein: CATSDYPNRVENEQFF.

V gene TRBV6-6 combines with J gene TRBJ2-1; 7 positions match TRBD2. Germline V gives CDR1 MNHNY, CDR2 SVGAGI (reference sequence). This CDR3 has 14 residues. V shed 8 bases, J shed 7 bases, and the junction held 11 bases outside the gene matches. CDR3 bases: TGTGCCAGCGCCCACTCGCGGGAGTTAAATGAGCAGTTCTTC. Translation gives CASAHSRELNEQFF.

This clonotype was counted at least ten times. The rearrangement joins TRBV10-3 to TRBJ2-3; D is undetermined. V was pared by 6 bases and J by 3 bases, with 10 bases between. The CDR3 extends over 13 amino acids. CDR1 and CDR2 (germline): ENHRY, SYGVKD. The CDR3 DNA follows: TGTGCCATCAGCCCTTTGAGGACAGATACGCAGTATTTT. Translated: CAISPLRTDTQYF.

The gene calls are TRBV7-9 and TRBJ1-1; TRBD1 matches at 8 bases. Germline-derived CDR1 and CDR2 are SEHNR and FQNEAQ (reference sequence). CDR3 length: 14 amino acids. V dropped 1 base and J dropped 6; count of bases not matched to a gene: 4. CDR3 in amino acids: CASSLVQGVPEAFF. The DNA for the CDR3 is TGTGCCAGCAGCTTAGTACAGGGGGTCCCTGAAGCTTTCTTT.

The chain employs TRBV2 and TRBJ2-5; D is uncertain. The CDR3 loop spans 13 amino acids. V was cut by 7 bases and J by 5 bases, with 14 bases left in between. Germline values: CDR1 SNHLY, CDR2 FYNNEI. The CDR3 loop is CASKTDIVETQYF. The CDR3 bases are TGTGCCAGCAAGACCGACATTGTGGAGACCCAGTACTTC.

This clonotype was seen a few times. The V gene is TRBV20-1, the J gene TRBJ2-1; 8 positions agree with TRBD2. The V segment lost 3 bases and the J segment 6 bases; nucleotides outside the gene matches: 7. CDR3 length: 14 amino acids. Germline CDR1 is DFQATT and CDR2 is SNEGSKA (reference sequence). The CDR3 reads CSASRLAGSNEQFF. The CDR3 coding sequence is TGCAGTGCTAGCCGCCTAGCGGGTAGCAATGAGCAGTTCTTC.

V is TRBV7-9 and J is TRBJ2-4, with 10 bases that match TRBD1. The end of the DNA fits TRBJ2-5 better, so the J call may be wrong. This CDR3 region has 16 residues. From germline, CDR1 is SEHNR and CDR2 FQNEAQ (reference sequence). CDR3 bases: TGTGCCAGCCTCTCAGGGGGACAGGGGTACCAAGAGACCCAGTACTTC. Translated: CASLSGGQGYQETQYF.

In its sample, this clonotype was seen a few times. This CDR3 is CSAQGNTEAFF. Written as DNA, the CDR3 is TGCAGTGCCCAGGGAAACACTGAAGCTTTCTTT. The J gene is TRBJ1-1, the V gene TRBV20-1; D is possibly TRBD1 (5 bases). This CDR3 is 11 amino acids long. V dropped 6 bases and J dropped 2 bases, with 7 bases sitting between them. Germline CDR1 is DFQATT and CDR2 is SNEGSKA (reference sequence).

The table lists this clonotype with a few counts. The chain combines TRBV20-1 with TRBJ1-5; a possible D gene is TRBD1 (5 bases). V was clipped by 4 bases and J by 6 bases, with 25 bases between them. CDR3 length: 17 amino acids. Germline assignment: CDR1 DFQATT and CDR2 SNEGSKA (reference sequence). The CDR3 here is CSAIDSRRAFLFQPQHF. For the CDR3, the DNA is TGCAGTGCTATCGATAGCCGCAGGGCCTTTTTGTTTCAGCCCCAGCATTTT.

The chain uses TRBV9 and TRBJ2-5, with D hard to call. The J call may be incorrect, as the DNA end agrees better with TRBJ2-7. The CDR3 runs 14 residues. Germline-derived CDR1 and CDR2 are SGDLS and YYNGEE. The CDR3 loop is CASSVGADPYEQYF. CDR3 coding DNA: TGTGCCAGCAGCGTAGGGGCGGATCCCTACGAGCAGTACTTC.

V and J are TRBV24-1 and TRBJ1-5; D is perhaps TRBD1 (6 bases). Germline V lookup: CDR1 KGHDR, CDR2 SFDVKD. Trimming took 9 bases from V and 2 from J, leaving 13 bases between them. The CDR3 length is 14 residues. The CDR3, as DNA: TGTGCCACCCTGGGGTGGACAGGCAATCAGCCCCAGCATTTT. Translating gives CATLGWTGNQPQHF.

The gene calls are TRBV20-1 and TRBJ1-5; 10 nucleotides line up with TRBD1. Germline-derived CDR1 and CDR2 are DFQATT and SNEGSKA (reference sequence). The CDR3 sequence is 17 residues long. The V and J ends lost 5 bases and 0 bases, in that order; junction bases with no gene match: 10. The CDR3 here is CSAAGTGAQYSNQPQHF. The CDR3 bases are TGCAGTGCTGCCGGGACAGGGGCTCAATATAGCAATCAGCCCCAGCATTTT.

The chain joins TRBV7-3 to TRBJ2-7; a possible D gene is TRBD1 (6 bases). The CDR3 is made up of 15 amino acids. The V and J ends lost 6 bases and 2 bases respectively, with 17 bases between them. Germline V lookup: CDR1 SGHTA, CDR2 FQGTGA. CDR3 sequence reads: CASSPSSQGAYEQYF. CDR3 sequence (DNA): TGTGCCAGCAGTCCCTCCTCACAGGGAGCCTACGAGCAGTACTTC.

This clonotype was seen a handful of times. The chain is built from TRBV27 and TRBJ1-2; tentative D call: TRBD1 (5 bases). The V and J ends lost 4 bases and 1 base respectively, with 16 bases between them. Per the germline V gene, CDR1 is MNHEY and CDR2 is SMNVEV (reference sequence). CDR3 length equals 16 residues. CDR3 loop: CASSSRGVNINYGYTF. The CDR3, as DNA: TGTGCCAGCAGTTCCCGGGGGGTTAATATTAACTATGGCTACACCTTC.

This chain connects TRBV29-1 to TRBJ2-7, with 8 bases aligning to TRBD1. This CDR3 region has 13 residues. Germline V gene data show CDR1 as SQVTM and CDR2 as ANQGSEA. V trimming: 5 bases; J trimming: 7 bases; junction bases outside the gene matches: 10. CDR3 in DNA: TGCAGCGTTCCGGGACAGGCCCAGGATGAGCAGTACTTC. As protein: CSVPGQAQDEQYF.